This passage covers 23 T cell receptor beta chains from one sample sequenced in a study of blood T cell repertoires in COVID-19. Sequenced by immunoSEQ multiplex PCR; TCRdb stores in-frame clones only, minus some. The data show 200,000 to 250,000 clones, with 65% to 85% seen just once and roughly 6.2% held by the top ten. Sample: PBMCs or T cells enriched from blood (not recorded which). Source of these receptors: a woman in her forties who had recovered from COVID-19.

This chain uses TRBV2 with TRBJ2-3; D not certain. Germline CDR1 and CDR2: SNHLY and FYNNEI. V was pared by 9 bases and J by 2 bases, with 12 bases between. There are 13 residues in the CDR3. The DNA of the CDR3 is TGTGCCAGTCGTACAGAGTCCACAGATACGCAGTATTTT. It translates to CASRTESTDTQYF.

V usage is TRBV7-3 and J usage is TRBJ1-1; D is undetermined. V dropped 5 bases and J dropped 1 base, with 8 bases sitting between them. The CDR3 covers 13 residues. CDR1 SGHTA and CDR2 FQGTGA come from the germline V gene. The CDR3 DNA follows: TGTGCCAGCAGCCGAGAGGGGAACACTGAAGCTTTCTTT. Protein sequence: CASSREGNTEAFF.

The chain has TRBV1 and TRBJ2-7; TRBD2, as called in the table, went unchecked against the DNA. TRBV1 is tagged as a pseudogene. The CDR3 spans 19 residues. The CDR3: CTSSLREGLAGQTDYEQYV. The DNA of the CDR3 is TGCACCAGCAGCCTGAGAGAGGGACTAGCGGGGCAAACAGACTACGAGCAGTACGTC.

V is TRBV21-1 and J is TRBJ2-7; the DNA was not used to check the table's D call, TRBD1. TRBV21-1 is recorded as a pseudogene. The CDR3 spans 15 residues. The chain's CDR3 is CASSNAQDRSYEQYV. The CDR3 DNA follows: TGTGCCAGCAGCAATGCACAGGATAGATCCTACGAGCAGTACGTC.

CDR3 sequence reads: CASSEDRNLQETQYF. CDR3 coding DNA: TGTGCCAGCAGTGAGGACAGGAACCTCCAAGAGACCCAGTACTTC. The chain employs TRBV6-1 and TRBJ2-5, with TRBD1 identical over 7 bases. The CDR3 consists of 15 residues. The V segment lost 3 bases and the J segment 1 base; nucleotides outside the gene matches: 5. Germline CDR1 MNHNS, CDR2 SASEGT.

The J gene is TRBJ2-5, the V gene TRBV30; TRBD1 agrees at 9 bases. V lost 2 bases and J lost 5; bases outside the gene matches: 9. CDR3 length: 15 residues. Looked up from germline, CDR1 is GTSNPN and CDR2 is SVGIG (reference sequence). The CDR3, as DNA: TGTGCCTGGAGTTCGAACAGGGGGCGACACGAGACCCAGTACTTC. Protein: CAWSSNRGRHETQYF. Full variable domain (rest looked up from reference TRBV30 and TRBJ2-5): SQTIHQWPATLVQPVGSPLSLECTVEGTSNPNLYWYRQAAGRGLQLLFYSVGIGQISSEVPQNLSASRPQDRQFILSSKKLLLSDSGFYLCAWSSNRGRHETQYFGPGTRLLVL.

The chain carries TRBV5-1 and TRBJ2-5; 7 positions match TRBD1. This CDR3 has 15 amino acids. The germline V gene encodes CDR1 SGHRS and CDR2 YFSETQ. J was trimmed by 1 base and V by 0 bases; bases with no gene match: 3. CDR3 coding DNA: TGCGCCAGCAGCTTGGTGGGACAGCTCCAAGAGACCCAGTACTTC. Encoded protein: CASSLVGQLQETQYF.

The chain is built from TRBV24-1 and TRBJ1-2; 7 bases are shared with TRBD1. Germline CDR1 is KGHDR and CDR2 is SFDVKD. This CDR3 has 17 residues. J gave up 8 bases and V 2 bases, and 16 bases lay outside the gene matches. The CDR3 DNA is TGTGCCACCAGTGATTCCGGGACAGCCTTATCCCGCGCGGGCTACACCTTC. Translating gives CATSDSGTALSRAGYTF.

V is TRBV2 and J is TRBJ1-1; 8 bases fit TRBD1. From germline, CDR1 is SNHLY and CDR2 FYNNEI. The CDR3 is 14 amino acids. Trimming at V came to 8 bases and at J to 3 bases, leaving 8 bases not matched to a gene. CDR3 nucleotides: TGTGCCAGCGACGAGACAGGGGTAGACACTGAAGCTTTCTTT. Its protein product is CASDETGVDTEAFF.

The rearrangement joins TRBV27 to TRBJ2-1; perhaps TRBD1 as D (6 bases). Germline-derived CDR1 and CDR2 are MNHEY and SMNVEV (reference sequence). The germline V and J ends were trimmed by 4 bases and 12 bases, with 19 bases remaining between them. The CDR3 contains 14 residues. As DNA, the CDR3 is TGTGCCAGCAGTTACCACTTCCGGGAACAGGGGCAGTTCTTC. Translated: CASSYHFREQGQFF.

CDR3 amino acids: CASSSVGTGVGREQYV. CDR3 bases: TGTGCCAGCAGCTCTGTTGGGACAGGGGTTGGTAGGGAGCAGTACGTC. The chain combines TRBV5-6 with TRBJ2-7, with 10 bases matching TRBD1. Germline V lookup: CDR1 SGHDT, CDR2 YYEEEE. Losses at the gene ends were 3 bases for V and 7 bases for J; bases not matched to a gene: 13. This CDR3 contains 16 residues.

The V gene is TRBV7-2, the J gene TRBJ2-5; TRBD1 is a possible D gene (6 bases). CDR3 size: 16 residues. V was trimmed by 8 bases and J by 8 bases, leaving 27 bases between them. Germline V gene data show CDR1 as SGHTA and CDR2 as FQGNSA. The CDR3 DNA sequence: TGTGCCAGCGGAAGCGGTAGTGGTGGGGGACAAGGAACCCAGTACTTC. It encodes CASGSGSGGGQGTQYF.

A single count supports this clone. The chain carries TRBV20-1 and TRBJ1-1; D is possibly TRBD1 (5 bases). The germline V gene has CDR1 DFQATT and CDR2 SNEGSKA (reference sequence). V lost 5 bases to trimming and J lost 8 bases, with 12 bases between them. This CDR3 spans 11 amino acids. CDR3 DNA: TGCAGTGCTTATCAGGGCCCCGAAGCTTTCTTT. It encodes CSAYQGPEAFF.

J is TRBJ2-5 and V is TRBV24-1; 14 bases agree with TRBD2. Germline V gene lookup returns CDR1 KGHDR and CDR2 SFDVKD. CDR3 length equals 17 residues. The V gene end was trimmed by 3 bases and the J gene end by 2 bases; junction bases not matched to a gene: 4. CDR3 amino acids: CATSDGTSGGLQETQYF. The CDR3 DNA sequence: TGTGCCACCAGTGATGGGACTAGCGGGGGACTTCAAGAGACCCAGTACTTC.

The chain is built from TRBV21-1 and TRBJ2-5; the table's D gene call, TRBD1, was not cross checked with the DNA. TRBV21-1 is annotated as a pseudogene. The CDR3 covers 12 residues. CDR3 region: CASSETGRTQYF. The CDR3 DNA reads as TGTGCCAGCAGCGAGACAGGGAGAACCCAGTACTTC.

V usage is TRBV7-2 and J usage is TRBJ1-1, with D perhaps matching TRBD1 (5 bases). The CDR3 length is 14 residues. The V end was cut by 5 bases, the J end by 1 base, with 11 bases between. Germline V gene data show CDR1 as SGHTA and CDR2 as FQGNSA. In nucleotides, the CDR3 is TGTGCCAGCAGCCCTAGGGGTGGGAACACTGAAGCTTTCTTT. Translation gives CASSPRGGNTEAFF.

The chain carries TRBV28 and TRBJ1-1; the D is unclear. The CDR3 loop spans 12 amino acids. V gave up 8 bases and J gave up 10 bases, with 17 bases separating them. Germline lookup yields CDR1 MDHEN and CDR2 SYDVKM. CDR3: CASQPRWEGAFF. The CDR3 nucleotides are TGTGCCAGCCAGCCAAGGTGGGAGGGAGCTTTCTTT.

The chain has TRBV10-2 and TRBJ2-7; tentatively, D is TRBD1 (5 bases). V gave up 4 bases and J gave up 3 bases, with 10 bases separating them. Germline V gene sequence: CDR1 WSHSY, CDR2 SAAADI. CDR3 length: 13 amino acids. Here the CDR3 reads CASSGGQGYEQYV. In DNA form, the CDR3 reads TGCGCCAGCAGTGGTGGTCAGGGCTACGAGCAGTACGTC.

The sample holds one count of this clone. The V and J genes are TRBV7-2 and TRBJ2-2, with 13 bases matching TRBD2. The V gene's germline CDR1 is SGHTA and CDR2 FQGNSA. The CDR3 runs 16 residues. J gave up 6 bases and V 4 bases, and 5 bases lay outside the gene matches. CDR3 in DNA: TGTGCCAGCAGCTCGGGACTAGCGGGAAGGGCCGGGGAGCTGTTTTTT. Amino acid sequence: CASSSGLAGRAGELFF.

The rearrangement uses TRBV2 and TRBJ1-1; D remains ambiguous. The CDR3 extends over 12 amino acids. Germline CDR1 reads SNHLY; CDR2 reads FYNNEI. V shed 10 bases and J shed 1 base, with 10 bases lying between them. CDR3 sequence: CATRRENTEAFF. The CDR3 DNA sequence: TGTGCCACCAGGAGAGAGAACACTGAAGCTTTCTTT.

The chain joins TRBV19 to TRBJ1-5; a possible D gene is TRBD1 (6 bases). Trimming shortened V by 3 bases and J by 4 bases, and 16 bases separated the two germline ends. The CDR3 extends over 16 amino acids. Germline CDR1 LNHDA, CDR2 SQIVND (reference sequence). The CDR3 DNA reads TGTGCCAGTAGTATGGGAAGGACAGTGATGAATCAGCCCCAGCATTTT. Its translation: CASSMGRTVMNQPQHF.

V and J are TRBV28 and TRBJ2-7, with D maybe TRBD1 (7 bases). This CDR3 region has 15 residues. V was cut by 4 bases and J by 6 bases, with 19 bases left in between. Germline assignment: CDR1 MDHEN and CDR2 SYDVKM. CDR3 coding DNA: TGTGCCAGCAGTTCGCCCGCGGGACAGACCTCCGAGCAGTACTTC. It specifies CASSSPAGQTSEQYF.

V and J are TRBV7-8 and TRBJ2-6, with a weak D call TRBD2 (6 bases). CDR1 and CDR2 from the germline V gene are SGHVS and FQNEAQ. The CDR3 extends over 15 amino acids. V was trimmed by 5 bases and J by 2 bases, leaving 10 bases between them. The CDR3 sequence: CASSQRTTGANVLTF. The CDR3 DNA reads as TGTGCCAGCAGCCAGAGGACTACTGGGGCCAACGTCCTGACTTTC.